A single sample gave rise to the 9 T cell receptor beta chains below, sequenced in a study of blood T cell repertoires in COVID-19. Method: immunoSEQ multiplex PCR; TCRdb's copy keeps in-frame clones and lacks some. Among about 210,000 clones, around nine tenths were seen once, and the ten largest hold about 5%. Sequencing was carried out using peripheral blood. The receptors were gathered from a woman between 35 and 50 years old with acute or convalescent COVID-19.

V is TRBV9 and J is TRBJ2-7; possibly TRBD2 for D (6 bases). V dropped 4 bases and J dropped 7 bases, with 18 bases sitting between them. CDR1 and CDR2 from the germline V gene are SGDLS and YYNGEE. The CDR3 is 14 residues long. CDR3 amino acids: CASSPGGGAGEQYV. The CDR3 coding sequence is TGTGCCAGCAGCCCTGGTGGAGGGGCGGGAGAGCAGTACGTC.

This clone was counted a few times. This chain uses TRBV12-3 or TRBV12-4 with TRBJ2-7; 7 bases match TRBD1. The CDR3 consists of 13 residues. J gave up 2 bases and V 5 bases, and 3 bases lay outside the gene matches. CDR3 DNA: TGTGCCAGCAGTACCGGGACAGCCTACGAGCAGTACGTC. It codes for CASSTGTAYEQYV.

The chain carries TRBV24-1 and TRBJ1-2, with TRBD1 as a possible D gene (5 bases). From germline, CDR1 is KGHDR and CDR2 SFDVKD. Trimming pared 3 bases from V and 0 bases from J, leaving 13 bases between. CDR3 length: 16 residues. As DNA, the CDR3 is TGTGCCACCAGTGATCCAGCAGGGCCTGCTAACTATGGCTACACCTTC. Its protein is CATSDPAGPANYGYTF.

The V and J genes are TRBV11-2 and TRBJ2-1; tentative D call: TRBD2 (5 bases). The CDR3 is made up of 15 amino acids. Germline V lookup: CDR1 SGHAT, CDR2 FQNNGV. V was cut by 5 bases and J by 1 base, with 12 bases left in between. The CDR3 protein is CASSLGSGSYNEQFF. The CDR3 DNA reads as TGTGCCAGCAGCCTTGGATCGGGGTCCTACAATGAGCAGTTCTTC. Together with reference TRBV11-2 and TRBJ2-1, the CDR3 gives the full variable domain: EAGVAQSPRYKIIEKRQSVAFWCNPISGHATLYWYQQILGQGPKLLIQFQNNGVVDDSQLPKDRFSAERLKGVDSTLKIQPAKLEDSAVYLCASSLGSGSYNEQFFGPGTRLTVL.

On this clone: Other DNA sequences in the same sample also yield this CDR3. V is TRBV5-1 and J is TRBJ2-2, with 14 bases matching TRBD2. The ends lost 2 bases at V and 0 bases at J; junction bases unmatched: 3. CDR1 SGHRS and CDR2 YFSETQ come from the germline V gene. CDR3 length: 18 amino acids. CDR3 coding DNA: TGCGCCAGCAGCTTAGGACTAGCGGGGGGTCCGAACACCGGGGAGCTGTTTTTT. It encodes CASSLGLAGGPNTGELFF.

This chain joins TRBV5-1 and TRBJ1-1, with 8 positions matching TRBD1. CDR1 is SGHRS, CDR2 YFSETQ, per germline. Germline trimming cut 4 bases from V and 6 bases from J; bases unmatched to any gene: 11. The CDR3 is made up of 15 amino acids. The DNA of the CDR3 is TGCGCCAGCAGCCTCGACAGGGGAAGGGGCGCTGAAGCTTTCTTT. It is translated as CASSLDRGRGAEAFF. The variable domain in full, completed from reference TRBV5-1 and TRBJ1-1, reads KAGVTQTPRYLIKTRGQQVTLSCSPISGHRSVSWYQQTPGQGLQFLFEYFSETQRNKGNFPGRFSGRQFSNSRSEMNVSTLELGDSALYLCASSLDRGRGAEAFFGQGTRLTVV.

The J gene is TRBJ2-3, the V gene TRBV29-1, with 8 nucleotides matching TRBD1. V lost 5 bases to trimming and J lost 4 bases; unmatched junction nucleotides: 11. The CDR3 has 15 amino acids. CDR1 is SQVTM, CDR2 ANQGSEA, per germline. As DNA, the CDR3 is TGCAGCGTTTGGGGTGGACAGGGCACGGCAGATACGCAGTATTTT. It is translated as CSVWGGQGTADTQYF.

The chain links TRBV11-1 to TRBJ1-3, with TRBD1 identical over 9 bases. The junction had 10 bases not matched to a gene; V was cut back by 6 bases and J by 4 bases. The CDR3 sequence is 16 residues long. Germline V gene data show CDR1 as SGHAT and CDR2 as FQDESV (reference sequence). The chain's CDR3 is CASSSFPGQGGNTIYF. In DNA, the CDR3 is TGTGCCAGCAGTTCGTTTCCGGGACAGGGAGGAAACACCATATATTTT.

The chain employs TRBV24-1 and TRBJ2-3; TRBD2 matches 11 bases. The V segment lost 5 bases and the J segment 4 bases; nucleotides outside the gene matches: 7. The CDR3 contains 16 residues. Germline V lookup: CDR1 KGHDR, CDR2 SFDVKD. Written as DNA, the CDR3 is TGTGCCACCAGTGGGGTAGCGGGGGGGCCTGCAGATACGCAGTATTTT. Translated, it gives CATSGVAGGPADTQYF.